These 27 T cell receptor beta chains were sequenced from one sample in a study of blood T cells in healthy people across ages. A sample-barcoded 5' primer and a J-beta primer mix were used in a second PCR of roughly 6 to 11 cycles. TCRdb reprocessed the 5' RACE reads via MiXCR and lists one record per CDR3 protein. Among about 700,000 distinct CDR3 sequences listed, about 32% were seen once. The specimen was blood. The receptors were sampled from a woman aged 80 or over in good health.

This sequence joins TRBV6-1 and TRBJ1-1; a possible D gene is TRBD1 (5 bases). Deletions cut 7 bases from V and 4 bases from J, with 19 bases between. CDR3 length: 15 amino acids. Germline V gene data show CDR1 as MNHNS and CDR2 as SASEGT. CDR3: CASTEAPGKSTEAFF. As DNA, the CDR3 is TGTGCCAGCACGGAAGCTCCAGGGAAGAGCACTGAAGCTTTCTTT.

The chain recombines TRBV20-1 with TRBJ2-2; possibly TRBD1 for D (6 bases). The CDR3 totals 14 residues. V gave up 4 bases and J gave up 1 base, with 10 bases separating them. Germline CDR1 DFQATT, CDR2 SNEGSKA (reference sequence). The DNA of the CDR3 is TGCAGTGCTACCCGAGGGGGGAACACCGGGGAGCTGTTTTTT. Amino acids: CSATRGGNTGELFF.

This clonotype was detected many times. V gene TRBV4-3 combines with J gene TRBJ2-7; D not certain. The CDR3 has 14 amino acids. V was cut by 0 bases and J by 4 bases, with 10 bases left in between. Germline CDR1 LGHNA, CDR2 YSLEER. The CDR3 nucleotides read TGCGCCAGCAGCCAAGATATGGCCTCTTACGAGCAGTACTTC. Translating it yields CASSQDMASYEQYF.

The table lists this clonotype with many counts. The V gene is TRBV20-1, the J gene TRBJ2-1; the match to TRBD2 covers 15 bases. This CDR3 comprises 17 residues. Germline-derived CDR1 and CDR2 are DFQATT and SNEGSKA (reference sequence). The J segment lost 2 bases and the V segment lost 6 bases, leaving 8 bases of the junction unmatched. CDR3 nucleotides: TGCAGTGCCGTCCCGGGACTAGCGGGGGGAGCCTACAATGAGCAGTTCTTC. This gives the protein CSAVPGLAGGAYNEQFF.

This clonotype was recorded at least ten times. The chain is built from TRBV5-5 and TRBJ2-7, with a weak D call TRBD2 (6 bases). Germline V gives CDR1 SGHKS, CDR2 YYEKEE (reference sequence). The germline V and J ends were trimmed by 0 bases and 1 base, with 11 bases remaining between them. The CDR3 has 15 amino acids. The CDR3 region has the DNA TGTGCCAGCAGCTTGGACTGGGGACTTTCCTACGAGCAGTACTTC. Its protein is CASSLDWGLSYEQYF.

As DNA, the CDR3 is TGCGCCAGCAGCTACGGACAGGCTGCCCACGAGCAGTACTTC. It is translated as CASSYGQAAHEQYF. The V call is TRBV5-1, the J call TRBJ2-5; TRBD1 agrees at 7 bases. The J call may be wrong; the DNA end is better matched by TRBJ2-7. Germline lookup yields CDR1 SGHRS and CDR2 YFSETQ. The CDR3 length is 14 residues.

This clonotype was seen more than once but under ten times. This may stem from a read error, because a much larger clone lies one nucleotide away. The chain uses TRBV5-1 and TRBJ2-7; 9 bases are a match to TRBD1. The V gene's germline CDR1 is SGHRS and CDR2 YFSETQ. CDR3 size: 14 residues. Losses at the gene ends were 3 bases for V and 4 bases for J; bases not matched to a gene: 5. This CDR3 is CASSWGQGKYEQYF. The CDR3 nucleotides read TGCGCCAGCAGCTGGGGACAGGGAAAGTACGAGCAGTACTTC.

The V gene is TRBV2, the J gene TRBJ2-3; 10 positions match TRBD2. V lost 7 bases, J lost 6 bases, and 7 bases stayed unmatched. The germline V gene has CDR1 SNHLY and CDR2 FYNNEI. This CDR3 is 14 amino acids long. CDR3 amino acids: CASNSGGARDTQYF. DNA of the CDR3: TGTGCCAGCAACAGCGGGGGGGCCCGGGATACGCAGTATTTT.

As DNA, the CDR3 is TGTGCCAGCAGCTTAAAACGACAGGGATTCCGCACTGAAGCTTTCTTT. This translates into CASSLKRQGFRTEAFF. This chain uses TRBV11-3 with TRBJ1-1; TRBD1 agrees at 7 bases. Germline trimming cut 2 bases from V and 4 bases from J; bases unmatched to any gene: 10. CDR1 and CDR2 (germline): SGHNT, YENEEA. The CDR3 spans 16 residues.

Many counts were recorded for this clonotype. The chain employs TRBV7-2 and TRBJ1-3, with D unresolved. V lost 1 base and J 0 bases, leaving 13 bases between the germline ends. Germline V gene lookup returns CDR1 SGHTA and CDR2 FQGNSA. The CDR3 totals 17 residues. The CDR3 sequence: CASSLDSQSFSGNTIYF. CDR3 coding DNA: TGTGCCAGCAGCTTAGATTCTCAGAGCTTCTCTGGAAACACCATATATTTT.

Points on this clonotype: A single base separates this from a much larger clone, so it may be a read error. This chain connects TRBV7-7 to TRBJ2-1; D ambiguous. The CDR3 has 14 amino acids. Germline CDR1 reads SSHAT; CDR2 reads FNYEAQ (reference sequence). V gave up 4 bases and J gave up 8 bases, with 15 bases separating them. CDR3 coding DNA: TGTGCCAGCAGCTGGATGACTTATGACGATGAGCAGTTCTTC. This sequence encodes CASSWMTYDDEQFF.

This clonotype was found many times. J is TRBJ1-5 and V is TRBV18; D is ambiguous. This CDR3 has 13 amino acids. V lost 2 bases and J lost 4, with 6 bases in between. Germline V CDR1 and CDR2: KGHSH, LQKENI. CDR3 sequence reads: CASSPSENQPQHF. The CDR3 DNA reads TGTGCCAGCTCACCATCGGAGAATCAGCCCCAGCATTTT. Full variable domain (missing parts from reference TRBV18 and TRBJ1-5): NAGVMQNPRHLVRRRGQEARLRCSPMKGHSHVYWYRQLPEEGLKFMVYLQKENIIDESGMPKERFSAEFPKEGPSILRIQQVVRGDSAAYFCASSPSENQPQHFGDGTRLSIL.

The J gene is TRBJ2-5, the V gene TRBV20-1; tentatively, D is TRBD1 or TRBD2 (5 bases each). Germline CDR1 is DFQATT and CDR2 is SNEGSKA (reference sequence). The ends were cut back, 5 bases at V and 4 bases at J, with 14 bases in the middle. This CDR3 comprises 13 residues. CDR3 nucleotides: TGCAGTGCTCTAGGACCAGGGACAGAGACCCAGTACTTC. It is translated as CSALGPGTETQYF.

CDR3 protein: CASSLTGVGQKLFF. The CDR3 DNA sequence: TGTGCCAGCAGTTTGACAGGGGTGGGTCAAAAACTGTTTTTT. This chain links TRBV6-6 with TRBJ1-4; TRBD1 matches 8 bases. With 4 bases clipped from V and 9 bases from J, the junction kept 7 bases outside the gene matches. CDR1 is MNHNY and CDR2 is SVGAGI in the germline V gene (reference sequence). The CDR3 runs to 14 residues.

The rearrangement joins TRBV7-2 to TRBJ2-3, with TRBD2 matching 13 bases. Germline CDR1 and CDR2: SGHTA and FQGNSA. Losses at the gene ends were 1 base for V and 6 bases for J; bases not matched to a gene: 13. The CDR3 sequence is 19 residues long. CDR3 in amino acids: CASSLVLAGLAGNRDTQYF. CDR3 nucleotides: TGTGCCAGCAGCTTAGTATTGGCGGGACTAGCGGGGAACCGGGATACGCAGTATTTT.

In this sample, this clonotype turned up many times. The J gene is TRBJ2-3, the V gene TRBV6-2 or TRBV6-3; perhaps D is TRBD1 or TRBD2 (5 bases each). Germline V CDR1 and CDR2: MNHEY, SVGEGT. The CDR3 is 13 residues long. V lost 6 bases to trimming and J lost 6 bases, with 13 bases between them. DNA of the CDR3: TGTGCCAGCAGAACCGGGACCAGCGATACGCAGTATTTT. This gives the protein CASRTGTSDTQYF.

This chain links TRBV5-5 with TRBJ2-4; D may be TRBD1 or TRBD2 (5 bases each). Gene TRBJ2-7 matches the end of the DNA better, so the J call may be wrong. The CDR3 extends over 16 amino acids. The germline V gene encodes CDR1 SGHKS and CDR2 YYEKEE (reference sequence). CDR3 nucleotide sequence: TGTGCCAGCAGCCCGCGGTGGGCGACAGCGGTTTACGAGCAGTACTTC. It translates to CASSPRWATAVYEQYF.

In this sample, this clonotype turned up many times. The V gene is TRBV3-1, the J gene TRBJ2-1, with 9 bases fitting TRBD2. The CDR3 runs to 15 residues. J gave up 5 bases and V 1 base, and 3 bases lay outside the gene matches. Germline values: CDR1 LGHDT, CDR2 YNNKEL (reference sequence). The CDR3 spells CASSQGLAANNEQFF. For the CDR3, the DNA is TGTGCCAGCAGCCAAGGACTAGCGGCCAACAATGAGCAGTTCTTC.

With respect to this clonotype: A single base separates this from a much larger clone, so it may be a read error. The V call is TRBV5-5, the J call TRBJ1-1; no clear D gene. The CDR3 consists of 14 residues. CDR1 and CDR2 (germline): SGHKS, YYEKEE (reference sequence). CDR3 in amino acids: CVSSPILGNTEAFF. CDR3 coding DNA: TGTGTCAGCAGTCCCATTCTCGGCAACACTGAAGCTTTCTTT.

This clonotype came up a few times. The chain combines TRBV13 with TRBJ1-2, with D possibly matching TRBD1 (5 bases). CDR1 PRHDT and CDR2 FYEKMQ come from the germline V gene (reference sequence). Trimming cost V 5 bases and J 0 bases, with 16 bases left between them. The CDR3 consists of 16 residues. The CDR3 loop reads CASSPSFPTANYGYTF. CDR3 DNA sequence: TGTGCCAGCAGCCCCTCTTTCCCGACAGCTAACTATGGCTACACCTTC.

Only a few counts were recorded for this clonotype. A much larger clone differs from this one at a single base, so this may be a read error. The gene calls are TRBV7-3 and TRBJ2-7; 8 bases align to TRBD2. CDR1 and CDR2 (germline): SGHTA, FQGTGA. V lost 9 bases and J lost 7; bases outside the gene matches: 14. The length of the CDR3 is 14 residues. Here the CDR3 DNA reads TGTGCCAGTCGAGCGAGCGGGGGTTCAGATGAGCAGTACTTC. Its protein is CASRASGGSDEQYF.

This clonotype was counted many times. This chain links TRBV10-3 with TRBJ1-1; no definite D call. Trimming took off 4 bases at V and 4 bases at J, with 7 bases between the two ends. Germline assignment: CDR1 ENHRY and CDR2 SYGVKD. This CDR3 is built from 12 residues. CDR3 nucleotide sequence: TGTGCCATCAGTGGTGGGAGCACTGAAGCTTTCTTT. Translating gives CAISGGSTEAFF.

This clonotype was found many times. The chain links TRBV11-3 to TRBJ2-5; TRBD1 or TRBD2 may be the D gene (5 bases each). CDR1 SGHNT and CDR2 YENEEA come from the germline V gene. Deletions cut 5 bases from V and 4 bases from J, with 20 bases between. This CDR3 has 16 amino acids. CDR3 sequence: CASSKLSGTIGETQYF. DNA for the CDR3: TGTGCCAGCAGCAAGCTATCGGGGACGATAGGAGAGACCCAGTACTTC.

Ten or more counts support this clonotype. The rearrangement uses TRBV4-2 and TRBJ2-4, with 9 bases identical to TRBD1. CDR3 length: 16 amino acids. Germline values: CDR1 LGHNA, CDR2 YNFKEQ. Losses at the gene ends were 4 bases for V and 8 bases for J; bases not matched to a gene: 12. The CDR3 DNA follows: TGTGCCAGCAGCCCCTTAGACCCAGGGACAGGGCACATTCAGTACTTC. It specifies CASSPLDPGTGHIQYF.

This clonotype was seen many times. J is TRBJ2-1 and V is TRBV20-1; 12 nucleotides align to TRBD2. CDR3 length: 15 amino acids. In germline, CDR1 is DFQATT, CDR2 SNEGSKA (reference sequence). After removal of 6 bases from V and 7 bases from J, the junction contained 10 bases not matched to a gene. The CDR3 loop reads CSARLAGVMHNEQFF. DNA of the CDR3: TGCAGTGCGCGACTAGCGGGGGTGATGCATAATGAGCAGTTCTTC.

This clonotype was observed once. Since a much larger clone is just one base distant, this may be a read error. V and J are TRBV20-1 and TRBJ2-3, with D maybe TRBD2 (6 bases). Germline CDR1 DFQATT, CDR2 SNEGSKA (reference sequence). The V end was cut by 6 bases, the J end by 4 bases, with 23 bases between. This CDR3 spans 16 amino acids. The CDR3 nucleotides read TGCAGTGCGTCACCGGGACGAGCGGGTATTGCAGATACGCAGTATTTT. Protein sequence: CSASPGRAGIADTQYF.

This clonotype was observed at least ten times. The rearrangement joins TRBV10-3 to TRBJ1-6; D is perhaps TRBD1 (5 bases). The germline CDR1 and CDR2 sequences are ENHRY and SYGVKD. The V gene lost 4 bases and the J gene lost 8 bases, with 12 bases spanning the gap. The CDR3 is made up of 14 amino acids. CDR3 bases: TGTGCCATCAGTGTGGGGGACCGCTATTCACCCCTCCACTTT. It is translated as CAISVGDRYSPLHF.